The 30 T cell receptor beta chains presented below share a single source sample, sequenced in a study of T cell responses to AZD1222 COVID-19 vaccine. Libraries were prepared by immunoSEQ multiplex PCR; TCRdb keeps only in-frame clonotypes and omits some of them. This sample yields approximately 110,000 clones, of which 88% are seen a single time; approximately 4% belongs to the top ten. Specimen: peripheral blood, collected on day 0 of AZD1222 vaccination. The source of these receptors is an adult in good health.

The sample holds one count of this clone. V is TRBV27 and J is TRBJ1-4; 8 bases align to TRBD1. Germline V gene lookup returns CDR1 MNHEY and CDR2 SMNVEV (reference sequence). V trimming: 3 bases; J trimming: 6 bases; junction bases outside the gene matches: 9. The CDR3 loop spans 16 amino acids. CDR3 sequence reads: CASSLSGQGIYEKLFF. The CDR3 nucleotides are TGTGCCAGCAGTTTGAGTGGACAGGGCATTTATGAAAAACTGTTTTTT. The variable domain in full, with the rest retrieved from reference TRBV27 and TRBJ1-4, is EAQVTQNPRYLITVTGKKLTVTCSQNMNHEYMSWYRQDPGLGLRQIYYSMNVEVTDKGDVPEGYKVSRKEKRNFPLILESPSPNQTSLYFCASSLSGQGIYEKLFFGSGTQLSVL.

This clone was counted between two and nine times. This sequence joins TRBV9 and TRBJ2-2, with D possibly TRBD2 on 6 matching bases. Germline CDR1 is SGDLS and CDR2 is YYNGEE. There are 15 residues in the CDR3. V lost 1 base, J lost 2 bases, and 9 bases lay in between. The DNA for the CDR3 is TGTGCCAGCAGCGTACTGGACTACAACACCGGGGAGCTGTTTTTT. Protein: CASSVLDYNTGELFF.

This chain connects TRBV2 to TRBJ2-7; tentatively, D is TRBD1 (5 bases). V lost 2 bases, J lost 6 bases, and 5 bases lay in between. The CDR3 has 11 amino acids. In germline, CDR1 is SNHLY, CDR2 FYNNEI. CDR3 amino acids: CASSERGEQYF. CDR3 nucleotide sequence: TGTGCCAGCAGTGAAAGGGGCGAGCAGTACTTC. The entire variable domain, with the rest obtained from reference TRBV2 and TRBJ2-7, is as follows: EPEVTQTPSHQVTQMGQEVILRCVPISNHLYFYWYRQILGQKVEFLVSFYNNEISEKSEIFDDQFSVERPDGSNFTLKIRSTKLEDSAMYFCASSERGEQYFGPGTRLTVT.

V usage is TRBV28 and J usage is TRBJ2-1; 7 nucleotides agree with TRBD2. Germline V CDR1 and CDR2: MDHEN, SYDVKM. V was pared by 2 bases and J by 6 bases, with 4 bases of the junction left unmatched. CDR3 length: 14 residues. The CDR3 DNA is TGTGCCAGCAGTTTAGGGACTAAATCCAATGAGCAGTTCTTC. Amino acids: CASSLGTKSNEQFF. Supplemented by reference TRBV28 and TRBJ2-1, the full variable domain reads DVKVTQSSRYLVKRTGEKVFLECVQDMDHENMFWYRQDPGLGLRLIYFSYDVKMKEKGDIPEGYSVSREKKERFSLILESASTNQTSMYLCASSLGTKSNEQFFGPGTRLTVL.

The chain uses TRBV18 and TRBJ2-2; the match to TRBD1 covers 9 bases. The CDR3 has 15 residues. The V gene's germline CDR1 is KGHSH and CDR2 LQKENI. Trimming removed 5 bases from V and 6 bases from J; junction bases left unmatched: 7. The CDR3 loop is CASSVRDRDPGELFF. The CDR3 DNA reads TGTGCCAGCTCAGTCCGGGACAGGGATCCCGGGGAGCTGTTTTTT.

This clone appeared many times. The chain joins TRBV19 to TRBJ2-7; 8 positions match TRBD2. Germline assignment: CDR1 LNHDA and CDR2 SQIVND (reference sequence). This CDR3 is built from 15 residues. J was trimmed by 6 bases and V by 6 bases; bases with no gene match: 13. The DNA of the CDR3 is TGTGCCAGTAGGCGAACTAGCGGATTCCTCGGCGAGCAGTACTTC. Translating it yields CASRRTSGFLGEQYF.

This clone was counted a few times. The chain is built from TRBV20-1 and TRBJ1-2; 7 nucleotides align to TRBD1. This CDR3 is built from 14 residues. CDR1 DFQATT and CDR2 SNEGSKA come from the germline V gene (reference sequence). J was trimmed by 1 base and V by 3 bases; bases with no gene match: 5. The CDR3 protein is CSASQGGGNYGYTF. In nucleotides, the CDR3 is TGCAGTGCTAGTCAGGGGGGAGGTAACTATGGCTACACCTTC.

The genes are TRBV23-1 and TRBJ2-5; the D is unclear. TRBV23-1 is noted as an ORF with a role that remains uncertain. The CDR3 loop spans 15 amino acids. V was pared by 0 bases and J by 5 bases, with 13 bases between. Here the CDR3 DNA reads TGCGCCAGCAGTCAATCGGTCAGGATTGTTGAGACCCAGTACTTC. This codes for CASSQSVRIVETQYF.

The rearrangement joins TRBV28 to TRBJ1-3; D call uncertain. Trimming took off 7 bases at V and 7 bases at J, with 23 bases between the two ends. The CDR3 extends over 16 amino acids. Germline-derived CDR1 and CDR2 are MDHEN and SYDVKM. CDR3 bases: TGTGCCAGCAACCCTAGGCGGGGAACCCTGGGGAACACCATATATTTT. Translation gives CASNPRRGTLGNTIYF.

The CDR3 loop is CASSPDRVNYEQYF. CDR3 DNA sequence: TGCGCCAGCAGCCCGGACAGGGTTAACTACGAGCAGTACTTC. V usage is TRBV5-1 and J usage is TRBJ2-7, with 8 bases aligning to TRBD1. Germline V gene lookup returns CDR1 SGHRS and CDR2 YFSETQ. This CDR3 is built from 14 residues. Trimming cost V 4 bases and J 3 bases; bases outside gene matches: 6.

The chain employs TRBV6-4 and TRBJ2-7; no firm D call. Trimming removed 3 bases from V and 0 bases from J, with 6 bases in between. The length of the CDR3 is 13 residues. The germline V gene has CDR1 MRHNA and CDR2 SNTAGT. Written as DNA, the CDR3 is TGTGCCAGCAGTGAGGCCGCCTCCTACGAGCAGTACTTC. Translating it yields CASSEAASYEQYF.

The rearrangement uses TRBV18 and TRBJ2-2; 13 bases map to TRBD2. This CDR3 spans 17 amino acids. The V gene's germline CDR1 is KGHSH and CDR2 LQKENI. V was clipped by 4 bases and J by 7 bases; unmatched bases: 9. The CDR3 reads CASSQLLAGGPGGELFF. The CDR3 bases are TGTGCCAGCTCACAACTACTAGCGGGAGGGCCCGGCGGGGAGCTGTTTTTT. The variable domain in full, completed from reference TRBV18 and TRBJ2-2, reads NAGVMQNPRHLVRRRGQEARLRCSPMKGHSHVYWYRQLPEEGLKFMVYLQKENIIDESGMPKERFSAEFPKEGPSILRIQQVVRGDSAAYFCASSQLLAGGPGGELFFGEGSRLTVL.

The CDR3 bases are TGTGCCAGCAGTCTCGGCGGGGGGGGAACAGATACGCAGTATTTT. Translating gives CASSLGGGGTDTQYF. V and J are TRBV6-4 and TRBJ2-3, with 9 bases lining up with TRBD2. J gave up 3 bases and V 5 bases, and 6 bases lay outside the gene matches. This CDR3 is 15 amino acids long. From germline, CDR1 is MRHNA and CDR2 SNTAGT.

This chain links TRBV5-6 with TRBJ2-7, with D tentatively TRBD2 (5 bases). Trimming pared 5 bases from V and 0 bases from J, leaving 12 bases between. From germline, CDR1 is SGHDT and CDR2 YYEEEE. This CDR3 is 14 amino acids long. The CDR3 here is CASSMSGVSYEQYF. Written as DNA, the CDR3 is TGTGCCAGCAGTATGTCCGGGGTCTCCTACGAGCAGTACTTC.

This clone was seen a single time. The gene calls are TRBV10-1 and TRBJ2-2; no clear D. Germline loops: CDR1 WNHNN, CDR2 SYGVQD (reference sequence). Trimming shortened V by 0 bases and J by 7 bases, and 6 bases separated the two germline ends. The CDR3 is made up of 13 amino acids. The CDR3 bases are TGCGCCAGCAGTGAGTCCGGCGGCGGGGAGCTGTTTTTT. This encodes CASSESGGGELFF.

The V and J genes are TRBV3-1 (or the pseudogene TRBV3-2) and TRBJ2-5, with 9 nucleotides matching TRBD2. CDR3 length: 16 residues. CDR1 LGHDT and CDR2 YNNKEL come from the germline V gene (reference sequence). Trimming removed 4 bases from V and 5 bases from J; junction bases left unmatched: 11. In nucleotides, the CDR3 is TGTGCCAGCAGCCGGACCGCGCTAGCGGGGCGGGAGACCCAGTACTTC. Residues: CASSRTALAGRETQYF.

This chain links TRBV7-2 with TRBJ1-1; weak D call: TRBD1 (5 bases). This CDR3 comprises 13 residues. Germline-derived CDR1 and CDR2 are SGHTA and FQGNSA. Trimming removed 5 bases from V and 3 bases from J, with 10 bases in between. This chain's CDR3 is CASSRLGDTEAFF. DNA of the CDR3: TGTGCCAGCAGCCGACTGGGGGACACTGAAGCTTTCTTT. The full variable domain, in which reference TRBV7-2 and TRBJ1-1 provide the parts outside the CDR3, is GAGVSQSPSNKVTEKGKDVELRCDPISGHTALYWYRQSLGQGLEFLIYFQGNSAPDKSGLPSDRFSAERTGGSVSTLTIQRTQQEDSAVYLCASSRLGDTEAFFGQGTRLTVV.

The V and J genes are TRBV12-3 or TRBV12-4 and TRBJ1-2; the D gene is possibly TRBD1 (5 bases). V shed 6 bases and J shed 4 bases, with 12 bases lying between them. The CDR3 totals 13 residues. The CDR3, as DNA: TGTGCCAGCAGACCGGGACTGACCTATGGCTACACCTTC. Amino acids: CASRPGLTYGYTF.

The V call is TRBV2, the J call TRBJ1-5; D possibly corresponds to TRBD1 (6 bases). The CDR3 sequence is 13 residues long. Deletions cut 3 bases from V and 4 bases from J, with 7 bases between. Germline V gene sequence: CDR1 SNHLY, CDR2 FYNNEI. The CDR3 region is CASSETGNQPQHF. The CDR3, as DNA: TGTGCCAGCAGTGAGACAGGTAATCAGCCCCAGCATTTT.

J is TRBJ1-5 and V is TRBV6-2 or TRBV6-3, with 8 bases fitting TRBD1. In germline, CDR1 is MNHEY, CDR2 SVGEGT. V lost 5 bases and J lost 2; bases outside the gene matches: 11. The CDR3 loop spans 17 amino acids. CDR3 DNA sequence: TGTGCCAGCAGTCCGCGGACAGGGCGGATGGGCAATCAGCCCCAGCATTTT. It yields the protein CASSPRTGRMGNQPQHF.

The chain links TRBV18 to TRBJ1-3; a possible D gene is TRBD1 (6 bases). Germline V gene data show CDR1 as KGHSH and CDR2 as LQKENI. The V and J ends lost 3 bases and 0 bases respectively, with 15 bases between them. The CDR3 is 17 residues long. CDR3: CASSPLRGLPSGNTIYF. CDR3 nucleotides: TGTGCCAGCTCACCCCTTCGGGGGCTGCCCTCTGGAAACACCATATATTTT.

In its sample, this clone was seen a few times. This chain joins TRBV29-1 and TRBJ1-2, with D maybe TRBD1 (5 bases). CDR3 length: 11 amino acids. Germline assignment: CDR1 SQVTM and CDR2 ANQGSEA. Trimming left V 8 bases short and J 6 bases short, with 13 bases between. This CDR3 reads CSTMEGNGYTF. The CDR3 region has the DNA TGCAGCACTATGGAGGGGAATGGCTACACCTTC.

This clone was observed a handful of times. The CDR3: CASSLVASGRAAGTGELFF. CDR3 DNA sequence: TGTGCCAGCAGCTTAGTAGCTAGCGGGAGGGCCGCGGGAACCGGGGAGCTGTTTTTT. The chain is built from TRBV7-8 and TRBJ2-2; 12 bases align to TRBD2. CDR3 length: 19 residues. Germline trimming cut 1 base from V and 5 bases from J; bases unmatched to any gene: 11. Germline-derived CDR1 and CDR2 are SGHVS and FQNEAQ.

The rearrangement joins TRBV4-2 to TRBJ2-3; 11 positions agree with TRBD1. Unmatched junction bases numbered 8, after V lost 1 base and J lost 5 bases. The length of the CDR3 is 17 residues. Germline CDR1 reads LGHNA; CDR2 reads YNFKEQ. The CDR3, as DNA: TGTGCCAGCAGCCAAGGAGTCGGGACAGGGGGGGTAGATACGCAGTATTTT. It yields the protein CASSQGVGTGGVDTQYF.

The V and J genes are TRBV10-3 and TRBJ1-2; 7 bases line up with TRBD1. CDR3 length: 14 amino acids. J was trimmed by 8 bases and V by 0 bases; bases with no gene match: 6. Germline-derived CDR1 and CDR2 are ENHRY and SYGVKD. The CDR3 DNA reads as TGTGCCATCAGTGAGTCCGACAGGGCACGCGGCTACACCTTC. Translated: CAISESDRARGYTF.

This clone was detected only once. This chain links TRBV19 with TRBJ1-3; tentatively, D is TRBD1 (6 bases). Trimming removed 7 bases at V and 6 bases at J, with 13 bases between. The CDR3 runs to 13 residues. Germline CDR1 LNHDA, CDR2 SQIVND (reference sequence). CDR3 coding DNA: TGTGCCAGTACTACAGGGATCTTAAACACCATATATTTT. This translates into CASTTGILNTIYF.

This chain uses TRBV4-3 with TRBJ1-2; TRBD1 agrees at 11 bases. V shed 4 bases, J shed 5 bases, and the junction held 15 bases outside the gene matches. Germline loops: CDR1 LGHNA, CDR2 YSLEER. This CDR3 has 18 amino acids. In nucleotides, the CDR3 is TGCGCCAGCAGCCCACACTCTTCCGGGACAGGGGGACAATATGGCTACACCTTC. This gives the protein CASSPHSSGTGGQYGYTF.

This chain uses TRBV12-3 or TRBV12-4 with TRBJ1-2; D is unclear. The V end was cut by 6 bases, the J end by 2 bases, with 10 bases between. CDR3 length equals 13 residues. CDR3 bases: TGTGCCAGCAGCCGGGGATTAAACTATGGCTACACCTTC. This translates into CASSRGLNYGYTF.

The rearrangement links TRBV6-5 to TRBJ1-1; possible D gene TRBD1, 5 bases. Germline V gives CDR1 MNHEY, CDR2 SVGAGI. Trimming pared 7 bases from V and 4 bases from J, leaving 16 bases between. The CDR3 runs 14 residues. CDR3 region: CASTPPGPSTEAFF. The CDR3 DNA follows: TGTGCCAGCACCCCGCCAGGGCCGAGCACTGAAGCTTTCTTT.

This CDR3 reads CASSPLGGTLNQPQHF. The CDR3, as DNA: TGTGCCAGCAGTCCCCTGGGAGGGACCCTAAATCAGCCCCAGCATTTT. The chain has TRBV28 and TRBJ1-5; TRBD1 is a possible D gene (5 bases). Between the trimmed V and J ends, which lost 5 bases and 4 bases, there was a span of 18 bases. The germline CDR1 and CDR2 sequences are MDHEN and SYDVKM. The CDR3 is made up of 16 amino acids.